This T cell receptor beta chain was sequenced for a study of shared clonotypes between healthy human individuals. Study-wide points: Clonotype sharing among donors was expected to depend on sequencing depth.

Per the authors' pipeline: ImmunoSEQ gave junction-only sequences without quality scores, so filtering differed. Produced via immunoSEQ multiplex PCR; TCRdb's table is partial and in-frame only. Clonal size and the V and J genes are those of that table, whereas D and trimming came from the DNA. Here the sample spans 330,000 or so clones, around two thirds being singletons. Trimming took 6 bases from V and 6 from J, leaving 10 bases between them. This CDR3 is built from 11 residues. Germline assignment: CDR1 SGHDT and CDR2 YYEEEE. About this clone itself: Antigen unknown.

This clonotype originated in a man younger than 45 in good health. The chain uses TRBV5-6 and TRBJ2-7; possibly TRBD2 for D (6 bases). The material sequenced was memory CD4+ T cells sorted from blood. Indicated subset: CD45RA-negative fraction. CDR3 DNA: TGTGCCAGCACCCTGGGGGGCGAGCAGTACTTC. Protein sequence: CASTLGGEQYF.